This T cell receptor (beta chain) was retrieved from a study of Graves' ophthalmopathy and Graves' hyperthyroidism. Looking at the study overall: Peripheral blood samples were taken at initial diagnosis, before any treatment. The study's findings and limits: Classification of ophthalmopathy versus stable hyperthyroidism by a 13-signature model yielded around 90% sensitivity and around 80% specificity.

On this clonotype: The antigen remains undetermined.

V was cut by 6 bases and J by 2 bases, with 14 bases left in between. Germline V gene data show CDR1 as SEHNR and CDR2 as FQNEAQ (reference sequence). The CDR3 length is 14 residues. CDR3 regions of TCR beta were amplified from RNA transcripts. In the first round, RT-PCR was carried out with HTBI primers, and a multiplex PCR formed the second round. Using its own MiXCR run on the multiplex PCR reads, TCRdb lists one record per CDR3 protein. The sample has around 670,000 distinct CDR3 sequences; 40% are singletons. The sample was peripheral blood. The receptor's source is an adult man with Graves' ophthalmopathy. The chain links TRBV7-9 to TRBJ2-7; no reliable D call. The CDR3, as DNA: TGTGCCAGCAGTTACTCGGCGGTGGCCTACGAGCAGTACTTC. Its protein is CASSYSAVAYEQYF. Combining the CDR3 with reference TRBV7-9 and TRBJ2-7 gives the whole variable domain DTGVSQNPRHKITKRGQNVTFRCDPISEHNRLYWYRQTLGQGPEFLTYFQNEAQLEKSRLLSDRFSAERPKGSFSTLEIQRTEQGDSAMYLCASSYSAVAYEQYFGPGTRLTVT.